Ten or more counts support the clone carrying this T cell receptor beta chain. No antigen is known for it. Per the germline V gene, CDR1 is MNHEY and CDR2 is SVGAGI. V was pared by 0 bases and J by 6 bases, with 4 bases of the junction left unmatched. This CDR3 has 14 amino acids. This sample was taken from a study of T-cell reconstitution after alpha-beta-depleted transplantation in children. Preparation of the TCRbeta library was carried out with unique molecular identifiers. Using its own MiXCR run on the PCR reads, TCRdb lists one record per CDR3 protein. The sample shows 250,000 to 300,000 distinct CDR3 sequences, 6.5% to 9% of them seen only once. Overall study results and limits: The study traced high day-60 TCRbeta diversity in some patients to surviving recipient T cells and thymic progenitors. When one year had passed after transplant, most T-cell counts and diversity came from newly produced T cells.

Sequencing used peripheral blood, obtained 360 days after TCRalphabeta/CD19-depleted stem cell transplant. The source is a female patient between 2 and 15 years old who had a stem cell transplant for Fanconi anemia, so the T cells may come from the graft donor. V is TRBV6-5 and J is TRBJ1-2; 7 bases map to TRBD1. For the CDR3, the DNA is TGTGCCAGCAGTTACTCGCAGGGGGGAGATGGCTACACCTTC. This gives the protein CASSYSQGGDGYTF.